Detailed here is one T cell receptor beta chain. The sample is drawn from a study of early T cells in non-severe SARS-CoV-2 infection. Study overall: It was bulk RNA from unsorted whole blood that was sequenced, and the chains were unpaired.

CDR1 is MDHEN, CDR2 SYDVKM, per germline. The V and J ends lost 2 bases and 5 bases respectively, with 7 bases between them. This CDR3 has 12 residues. Individual cDNA molecules carried attached unique molecular identifiers. TCRdb used MiXCR to reprocess the 5' RACE reads, holding one entry per CDR3 protein. Found here are 85,000 to 100,000 distinct CDR3 sequences, 16% of them singletons; the top ten hold around 5%. This chain uses TRBV28 with TRBJ2-7; no definite D call. This TCR derives from an adult who was a healthcare worker with PCR-confirmed SARS-CoV-2 infection or an uninfected control (not recorded which). The sample here was whole blood, taken at baseline. CDR3 sequence (DNA): TGTGCCAGCAGTTTAACGTTCAACGAGCAGTACTTC. Translated, it gives CASSLTFNEQYF.